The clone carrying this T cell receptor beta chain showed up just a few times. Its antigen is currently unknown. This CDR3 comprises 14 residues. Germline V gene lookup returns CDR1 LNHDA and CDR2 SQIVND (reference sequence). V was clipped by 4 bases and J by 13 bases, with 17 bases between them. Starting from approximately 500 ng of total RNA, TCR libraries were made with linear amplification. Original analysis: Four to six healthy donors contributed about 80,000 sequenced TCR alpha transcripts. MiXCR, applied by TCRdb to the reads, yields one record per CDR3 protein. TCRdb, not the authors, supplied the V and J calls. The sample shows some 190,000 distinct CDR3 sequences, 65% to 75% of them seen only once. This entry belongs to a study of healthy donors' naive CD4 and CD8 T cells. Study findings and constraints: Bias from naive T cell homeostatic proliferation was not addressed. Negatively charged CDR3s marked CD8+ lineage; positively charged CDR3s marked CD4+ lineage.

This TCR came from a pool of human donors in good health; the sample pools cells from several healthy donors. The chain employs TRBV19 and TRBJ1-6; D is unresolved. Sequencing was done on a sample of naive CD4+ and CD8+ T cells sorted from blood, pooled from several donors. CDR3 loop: CASSTPGTDRPLHF. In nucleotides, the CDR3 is TGTGCCAGTAGTACCCCCGGAACCGATCGGCCCCTCCACTTT. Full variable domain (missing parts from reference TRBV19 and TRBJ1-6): DGGITQSPKYLFRKEGQNVTLSCEQNLNHDAMYWYRQDPGQGLRLIYYSQIVNDFQKGDIAEGYSVSREKKESFPLTVTSAQKNPTAFYLCASSTPGTDRPLHFGNGTRLTVT.